This section outlines one T cell receptor beta chain sequence together with its context. Source study methods: Reference gene primer amplification in the assay estimated nucleated cell counts. Only in-frame clones appear in the TCRdb table, and some are missing; sequencing was by immunoSEQ multiplex PCR. Clone size and the V and J calls come from that table; the DNA yielded D and trimming. This table has 60,000 to 85,000 clones, 91% appearing once. Trimming removed 1 base at V and 0 bases at J, with 7 bases between. CDR1 is LGHDT and CDR2 is YNNKEL in the germline V gene (reference sequence). The CDR3 length is 15 residues. The data originate from a study of blood T cell repertoires in COVID-19. The overall study: Collection of acute and convalescent COVID-19 samples took place in the United States, Italy and Spain.

Seattle enrolled patients during active infection and tracked them longitudinally. V is TRBV3-1 (or the pseudogene TRBV3-2) and J is TRBJ1-5; the D is unclear. Sequencing was carried out using peripheral blood. This TCR derives from a man aged 35-49 years with COVID-19, enrolled during active disease. For the CDR3, the DNA is TGTGCCAGCAGCCAAGGGGCCCTTAGCAATCAGCCCCAGCATTTT. This sequence encodes CASSQGALSNQPQHF.